The clone carrying this TCR beta chain was recorded a few times. The antigen is unknown. This specimen comes from a study of human T cells and chemical hapten exposure. Study background: Doses of diphenylcyclopropenone went to the patients' scalps weekly throughout the roughly 24-week study. General study findings and limits: Relative to controls, expanded TCRs formed significantly more large CDR3 similarity clusters.

CDR3 length equals 15 residues. As for time point: patch test 1, 2 weeks after DPC sensitization. As for treatment: therapeutic diphenylcyclopropenone sensitization with weekly scalp DPC. Donation of samples came from alopecia patients who were 18 to 70 years old and suitable for DPC. TCRdb reanalysed the RACE reads using MiXCR and keeps one entry per CDR3 protein. The sample records some 380,000 distinct CDR3 sequences, around 5% being singletons. The receptor's source is a woman in her forties or fifties with alopecia areata. Some clones in this sample may be carry-over from other donors' samples. This chain links TRBV21-1 with TRBJ2-3; the table names TRBD1, a call not compared with the DNA. TRBV21-1 is an annotated pseudogene. The sequenced sample was whole blood, obtained in connection with sensitization to the hapten diphenylcyclopropenone (DPC). CDR3 residues: CASSKRPGETDTQYF. For the CDR3, the DNA is TGTGCCAGCAGCAAACGCCCGGGGGAGACAGATACGCAGTATTTT.